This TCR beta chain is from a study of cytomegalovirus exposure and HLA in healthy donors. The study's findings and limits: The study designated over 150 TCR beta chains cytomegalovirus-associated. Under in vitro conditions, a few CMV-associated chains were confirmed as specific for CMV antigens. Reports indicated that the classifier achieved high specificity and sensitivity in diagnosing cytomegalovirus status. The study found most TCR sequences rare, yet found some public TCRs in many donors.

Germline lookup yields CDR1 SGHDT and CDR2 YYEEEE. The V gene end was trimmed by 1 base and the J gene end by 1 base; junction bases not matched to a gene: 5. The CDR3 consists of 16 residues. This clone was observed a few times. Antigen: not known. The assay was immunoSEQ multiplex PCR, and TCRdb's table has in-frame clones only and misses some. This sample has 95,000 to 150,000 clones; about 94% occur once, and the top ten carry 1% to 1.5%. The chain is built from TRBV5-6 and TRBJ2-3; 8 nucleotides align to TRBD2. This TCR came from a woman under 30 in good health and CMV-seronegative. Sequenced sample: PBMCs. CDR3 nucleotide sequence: TGTGCCAGCAGCTTGACAGCGGGAGTTCGCACAGATACGCAGTATTTT. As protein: CASSLTAGVRTDTQYF.